A single sample gave rise to the 15 T cell receptor beta chains below, sequenced in a study of cytomegalovirus exposure and HLA in healthy donors. PCR amplification relied on 60 Vbeta primers (plus 13 Jbeta primers). Here immunoSEQ multiplex PCR was the method, and the copy in TCRdb shows in-frame clones only, minus some. This sample has about 130,000 clones, with more than 65% found just once. Sequenced input: PBMCs. The receptor source for this set is a man in his fifties or sixties in good health and CMV-seronegative.

This clone was observed a few times. The rearrangement links TRBV7-9 to TRBJ1-6; weak D call: TRBD1 (5 bases). The CDR3 extends over 16 amino acids. Between the trimmed V and J ends, which lost 0 bases and 8 bases, there was a span of 14 bases. Germline CDR1 is SEHNR and CDR2 is FQNEAQ (reference sequence). The CDR3 DNA reads TGTGCCAGCAGCTTAGCGATAAAGGGGTACGATTCACCCCTCCACTTT. This encodes CASSLAIKGYDSPLHF.

The V call is TRBV30, the J call TRBJ2-1; TRBD2 aligns across 12 bases. Germline loops: CDR1 GTSNPN, CDR2 SVGIG (reference sequence). J lost 5 bases, V lost 2 bases, and 4 bases had no gene match. This CDR3 region has 15 residues. The CDR3 is CAWSPGLAGNNEQFF. Written as DNA, the CDR3 is TGTGCCTGGAGTCCAGGACTAGCGGGAAACAATGAGCAGTTCTTC.

The chain links TRBV5-1 to TRBJ1-2, with D perhaps TRBD1 (6 bases). With 5 bases removed from V and 4 bases from J, the gap between germline ends came to 15 bases. The germline gives CDR1 SGHRS, CDR2 YFSETQ. The CDR3 contains 14 residues. The CDR3 DNA sequence: TGCGCCAGCAGTAATGGGGGCGGAGGCTATGGCTACACCTTC. It is translated as CASSNGGGGYGYTF. The complete variable domain, with remaining parts taken from reference TRBV5-1 and TRBJ1-2, reads KAGVTQTPRYLIKTRGQQVTLSCSPISGHRSVSWYQQTPGQGLQFLFEYFSETQRNKGNFPGRFSGRQFSNSRSEMNVSTLELGDSALYLCASSNGGGGYGYTFGSGTRLTVV.

The V gene is TRBV4-3, the J gene TRBJ1-3; the match to TRBD1 covers 7 bases. Trimming at V came to 2 bases and at J to 7 bases, leaving 8 bases not matched to a gene. CDR3 length: 15 amino acids. CDR1 LGHNA and CDR2 YSLEER come from the germline V gene. The CDR3 nucleotides are TGCGCCAGCAGCCAATCCGACAGGGCAAGGAACACCATATATTTT. As protein: CASSQSDRARNTIYF.

The chain joins TRBV30 to TRBJ2-7; TRBD1 is a possible D gene (6 bases). V lost 3 bases and J 2 bases, leaving 17 bases between the germline ends. CDR3 length: 15 residues. The germline V gene has CDR1 GTSNPN and CDR2 SVGIG (reference sequence). As DNA, the CDR3 is TGTGCCTGGAGGGACGCCGGGCAGGGGACCTACGAGCAGTACTTC. The encoded protein is CAWRDAGQGTYEQYF. Together with reference TRBV30 and TRBJ2-7, the CDR3 gives the full variable domain: SQTIHQWPATLVQPVGSPLSLECTVEGTSNPNLYWYRQAAGRGLQLLFYSVGIGQISSEVPQNLSASRPQDRQFILSSKKLLLSDSGFYLCAWRDAGQGTYEQYFGPGTRLTVT.

The chain combines TRBV5-4 with TRBJ2-3; TRBD2 agrees at 13 bases. V was clipped by 1 base and J by 3 bases; unmatched bases: 5. CDR1 is SGHNT, CDR2 YYREEE, per germline (reference sequence). This CDR3 comprises 17 residues. The CDR3 sequence is CASSLTSGGAGTDTQYF. The CDR3 DNA reads TGTGCCAGCAGCTTGACTAGCGGGGGGGCCGGGACAGATACGCAGTATTTT.

The chain uses TRBV6-1 and TRBJ1-5; 9 bases are shared with TRBD1. This CDR3 is 14 amino acids long. Trimming removed 10 bases from V and 6 bases from J; junction bases left unmatched: 10. The germline CDR1 and CDR2 sequences are MNHNS and SASEGT. DNA of the CDR3: TGTGCCACCTGGGGAAGACAGGGGGGTCAGCCCCAGCATTTT. Translated: CATWGRQGGQPQHF.

The rearrangement joins TRBV6-1 to TRBJ1-6; D gene unclear. Germline-derived CDR1 and CDR2 are MNHNS and SASEGT. The length of the CDR3 is 15 residues. Between the trimmed V and J ends, which lost 9 bases and 9 bases, there was a span of 21 bases. For the CDR3, the DNA is TGTGCCAGTGTAATCTCCACGGGAGGAGGTTCACCCCTCCACTTT. This gives the protein CASVISTGGGSPLHF.

This clone has only one observation. The V and J genes are TRBV20-1 and TRBJ1-1; D is uncertain. Germline CDR1 reads DFQATT; CDR2 reads SNEGSKA (reference sequence). There are 11 residues in the CDR3. V lost 0 bases and J lost 7, with 6 bases in between. CDR3: CSARENLEAFF. For the CDR3, the DNA is TGCAGTGCTAGAGAAAATCTTGAAGCTTTCTTT.

This sequence joins TRBV7-9 and TRBJ2-2; maybe TRBD2 (5 bases). Trimming cost V 1 base and J 5 bases, with 14 bases left between them. CDR1 SEHNR and CDR2 FQNEAQ come from the germline V gene (reference sequence). CDR3 length equals 16 residues. The DNA of the CDR3 is TGTGCCAGCAGCTTAGTAAGGGCAGGAGGAACCGGGGAGCTGTTTTTT. Its protein product is CASSLVRAGGTGELFF.

For the CDR3, the DNA is TGTGCCAGCAGTACCGCCGACAGGGGATACTACGAGCAGTACTTC. Translating it yields CASSTADRGYYEQYF. The V call is TRBV7-2, the J call TRBJ2-7; 8 bases fit TRBD1. Unmatched junction bases numbered 10, after V lost 6 bases and J lost 3 bases. Per germline, CDR1 SGHTA and CDR2 FQGNSA. The CDR3 has 15 amino acids. The variable domain in full, with the rest retrieved from reference TRBV7-2 and TRBJ2-7, is GAGVSQSPSNKVTEKGKDVELRCDPISGHTALYWYRQSLGQGLEFLIYFQGNSAPDKSGLPSDRFSAERTGGSVSTLTIQRTQQEDSAVYLCASSTADRGYYEQYFGPGTRLTVT.

This rearrangement joins TRBV7-9 to TRBJ1-2; 8 bases are shared with TRBD1. Germline assignment: CDR1 SEHNR and CDR2 FQNEAQ (reference sequence). CDR3 size: 14 residues. After removal of 1 base from V and 8 bases from J, the junction contained 6 bases not matched to a gene. CDR3: CASSLGDRRLGYTF. For the CDR3, the DNA is TGTGCCAGCAGCTTAGGGGACAGGAGGTTGGGCTACACCTTC.

The chain has TRBV30 and TRBJ1-1, with 8 positions matching TRBD1. There are 14 residues in the CDR3. The junction had 15 bases not matched to a gene; V was cut back by 2 bases and J by 13 bases. Germline-derived CDR1 and CDR2 are GTSNPN and SVGIG (reference sequence). The CDR3 loop reads CAWSFRDRWGNDFF. CDR3 nucleotides: TGTGCCTGGAGTTTTAGGGACAGGTGGGGGAACGATTTCTTT.

This clone was counted between two and nine times. J is TRBJ2-1 and V is TRBV19, with 9 bases identical to TRBD2. The germline V gene encodes CDR1 LNHDA and CDR2 SQIVND (reference sequence). This CDR3 contains 16 residues. After removal of 3 bases from V and 5 bases from J, the junction contained 8 bases not matched to a gene. Here the CDR3 DNA reads TGTGCCAGTAGTATGAAGCTAGCGGGGACTGACAATGAGCAGTTCTTC. The encoded protein is CASSMKLAGTDNEQFF.

The chain is built from TRBV4-1 and TRBJ1-2; 8 bases are shared with TRBD1. V shed 0 bases, J shed 5 bases, and the junction held 5 bases outside the gene matches. Germline V gene sequence: CDR1 MGHRA, CDR2 YSYEKL. The CDR3 contains 15 residues. Written as DNA, the CDR3 is TGCGCCAGCAGCCAAGATCAGGGGGCTTGGTATGGCTACACCTTC. Amino acid sequence: CASSQDQGAWYGYTF.